This T cell receptor beta chain was captured by sequencing in a study of glioma-infiltrating T cells. Germline V lookup: CDR1 MNHGY, CDR2 SVAAGI. There are 15 residues in the CDR3. Notes on this clonotype: Antigen: not known. One end of the junction does not line up with germline, which may come from a read error.

Study-wide results and caveats: Above-expected tissue-blood divergence occurred in all gliomas, most in low-grade ones. Only very few CDR3 sequences appeared in both tissue and blood.

The iRepertoire nested amplicon-rescue multiplex PCR amplified TCR alpha and beta CDR3s from RNA. Input was about 100-450 ng of tissue mRNA or PBMC total RNA. TCRdb used MiXCR to reprocess the multiplex PCR reads, holding one entry per CDR3 protein. The repertoire holds 160,000 or so distinct CDR3 sequences, about 46% seen once, with over 4% in the top ten. The clonotype comes from a human donor with low-grade glioma or glioblastoma, undergoing nonglioma brain surgery, or in good health (not recorded which). The rearrangement links TRBV6-9 to TRBJ2-1; D not resolved. Sequencing input: glioma tissue, nonneoplastic brain tissue, or PBMCs (not recorded which). This CDR3 reads CASTYLPSSYNEQFF. The DNA of the CDR3 is TGTGCCAGCACTTATCTGCCGAGCTCCTACAATGAGCAGTTCTTC.